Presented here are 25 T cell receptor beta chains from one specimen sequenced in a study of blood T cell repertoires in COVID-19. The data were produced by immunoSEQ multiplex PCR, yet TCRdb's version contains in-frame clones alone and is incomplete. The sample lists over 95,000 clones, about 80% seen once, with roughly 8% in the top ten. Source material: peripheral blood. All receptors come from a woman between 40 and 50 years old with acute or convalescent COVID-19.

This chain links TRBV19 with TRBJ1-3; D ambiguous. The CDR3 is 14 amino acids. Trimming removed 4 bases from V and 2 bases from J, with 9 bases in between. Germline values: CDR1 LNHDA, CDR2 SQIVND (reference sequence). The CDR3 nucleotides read TGTGCCAGTAGTAAAAGAGGTACTGGAAACACCATATATTTT. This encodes CASSKRGTGNTIYF.

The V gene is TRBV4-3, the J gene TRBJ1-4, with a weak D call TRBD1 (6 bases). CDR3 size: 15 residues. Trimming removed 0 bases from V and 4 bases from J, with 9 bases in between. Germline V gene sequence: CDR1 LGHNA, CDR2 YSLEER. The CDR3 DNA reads TGCGCCAGCAGCCAAGATTCCAGGGGTAATGAAAAACTGTTTTTT. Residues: CASSQDSRGNEKLFF.

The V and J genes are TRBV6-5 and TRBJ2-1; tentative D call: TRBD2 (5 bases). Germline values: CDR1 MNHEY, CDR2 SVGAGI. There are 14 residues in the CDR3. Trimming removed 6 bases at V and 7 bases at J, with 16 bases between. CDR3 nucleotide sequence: TGTGCCAGCAGGGATTATCTTCGGGATAATGAGCAGTTCTTC. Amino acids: CASRDYLRDNEQFF.

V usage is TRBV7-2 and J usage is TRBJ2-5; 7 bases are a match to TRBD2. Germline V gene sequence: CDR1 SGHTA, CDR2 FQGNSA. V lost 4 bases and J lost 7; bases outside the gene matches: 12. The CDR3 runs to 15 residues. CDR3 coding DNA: TGTGCCAGCAGCTACTTGGGAGGGGACTACGGGACCCAGTACTTC. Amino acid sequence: CASSYLGGDYGTQYF.

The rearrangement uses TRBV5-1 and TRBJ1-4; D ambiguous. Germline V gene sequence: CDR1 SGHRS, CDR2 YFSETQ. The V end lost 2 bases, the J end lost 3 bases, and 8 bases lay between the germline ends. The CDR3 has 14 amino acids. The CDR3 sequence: CASSLQSPNEKLFF. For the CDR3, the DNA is TGCGCCAGCAGCTTACAGTCCCCTAATGAAAAACTGTTTTTT.

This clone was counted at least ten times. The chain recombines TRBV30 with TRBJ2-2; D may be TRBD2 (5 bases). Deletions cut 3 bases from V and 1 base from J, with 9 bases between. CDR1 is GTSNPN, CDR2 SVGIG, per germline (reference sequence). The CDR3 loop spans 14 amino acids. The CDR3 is CAWRGRGNTGELFF. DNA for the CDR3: TGTGCCTGGAGGGGTCGGGGGAACACCGGGGAGCTGTTTTTT.

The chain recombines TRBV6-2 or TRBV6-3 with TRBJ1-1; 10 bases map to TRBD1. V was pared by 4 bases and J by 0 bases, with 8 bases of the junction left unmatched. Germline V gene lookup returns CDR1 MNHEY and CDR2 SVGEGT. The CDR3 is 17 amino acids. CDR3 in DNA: TGTGCCAGCAGTTGGCCGGGACAGGGGCCCTTGAACACTGAAGCTTTCTTT. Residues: CASSWPGQGPLNTEAFF.

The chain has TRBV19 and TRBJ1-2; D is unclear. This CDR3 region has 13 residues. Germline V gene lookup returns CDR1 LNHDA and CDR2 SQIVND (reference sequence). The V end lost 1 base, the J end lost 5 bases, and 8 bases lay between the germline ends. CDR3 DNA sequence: TGTGCCAGTAGTATAGCGACGGGATATGGCTACACCTTC. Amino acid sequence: CASSIATGYGYTF.

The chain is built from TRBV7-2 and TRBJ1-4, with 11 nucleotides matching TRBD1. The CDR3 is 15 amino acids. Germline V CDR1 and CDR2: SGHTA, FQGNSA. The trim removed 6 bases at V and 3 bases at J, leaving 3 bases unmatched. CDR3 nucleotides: TGTGCCAGCAGTTTGGGACAGGGGGCTAATGAAAAACTGTTTTTT. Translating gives CASSLGQGANEKLFF.

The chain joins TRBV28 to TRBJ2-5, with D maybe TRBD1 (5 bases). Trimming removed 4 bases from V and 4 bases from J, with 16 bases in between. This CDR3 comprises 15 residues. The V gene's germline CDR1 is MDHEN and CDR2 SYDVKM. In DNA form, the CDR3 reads TGTGCCAGCAGTTCCTATACAGGTGGCAGAGAGACCCAGTACTTC. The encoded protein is CASSSYTGGRETQYF.

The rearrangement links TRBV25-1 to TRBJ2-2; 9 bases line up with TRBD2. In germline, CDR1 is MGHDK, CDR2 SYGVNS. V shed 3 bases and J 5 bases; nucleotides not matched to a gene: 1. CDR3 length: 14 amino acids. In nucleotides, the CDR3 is TGTGCCAGCAGTGAGGCGGGGGGGACCGGGGAGCTGTTTTTT. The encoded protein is CASSEAGGTGELFF.

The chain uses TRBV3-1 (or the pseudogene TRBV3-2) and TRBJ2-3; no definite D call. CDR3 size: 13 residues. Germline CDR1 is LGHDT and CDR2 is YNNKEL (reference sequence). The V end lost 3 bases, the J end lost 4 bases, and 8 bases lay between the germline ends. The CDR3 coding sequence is TGTGCCAGCAGCCACCCCGGAGCAGATACGCAGTATTTT. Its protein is CASSHPGADTQYF.

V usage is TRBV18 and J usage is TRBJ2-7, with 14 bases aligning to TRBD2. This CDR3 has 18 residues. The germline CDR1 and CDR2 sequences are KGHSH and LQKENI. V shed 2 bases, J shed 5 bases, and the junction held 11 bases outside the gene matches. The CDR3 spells CASSPWAQTSGGANEQYF. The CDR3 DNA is TGTGCCAGCTCACCATGGGCTCAGACTAGCGGGGGGGCCAACGAGCAGTACTTC.

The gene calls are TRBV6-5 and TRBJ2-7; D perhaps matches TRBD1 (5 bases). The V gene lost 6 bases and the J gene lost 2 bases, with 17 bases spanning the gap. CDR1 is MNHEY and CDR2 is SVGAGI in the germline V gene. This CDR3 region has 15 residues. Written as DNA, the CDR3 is TGTGCCAGCAGCATTACCTGGCAGGGCACCTACGAGCAGTACTTC. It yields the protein CASSITWQGTYEQYF.

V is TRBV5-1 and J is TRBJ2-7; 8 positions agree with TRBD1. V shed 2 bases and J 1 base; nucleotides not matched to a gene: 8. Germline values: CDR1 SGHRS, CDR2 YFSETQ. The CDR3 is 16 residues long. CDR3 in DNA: TGCGCCAGCAGCTTCGAGACAGGGGAATTATCCTACGAGCAGTACTTC. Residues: CASSFETGELSYEQYF.

CDR3 region: CASSSVGGPLRYGYTF. The CDR3 bases are TGTGCCAGCAGCTCGGTGGGAGGGCCACTACGTTATGGCTACACCTTC. V usage is TRBV5-6 and J usage is TRBJ1-2; D not certain. From germline, CDR1 is SGHDT and CDR2 YYEEEE. The CDR3 totals 16 residues. V dropped 3 bases and J dropped 5 bases, with 20 bases sitting between them.

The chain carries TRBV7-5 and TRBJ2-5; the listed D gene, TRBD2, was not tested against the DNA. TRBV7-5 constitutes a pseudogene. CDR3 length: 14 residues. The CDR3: CVRSLTRGVETQYF. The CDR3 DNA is TGTGTCAGAAGCTTAACCCGGGGGGTGGAGACCCAGTACTTC.

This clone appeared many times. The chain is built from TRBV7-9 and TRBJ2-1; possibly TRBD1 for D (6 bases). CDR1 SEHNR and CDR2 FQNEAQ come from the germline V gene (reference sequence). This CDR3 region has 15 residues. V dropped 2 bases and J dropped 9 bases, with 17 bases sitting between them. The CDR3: CASSLTGLLISEQFF. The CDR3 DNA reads TGTGCCAGCAGCTTAACAGGGTTATTAATAAGTGAGCAGTTCTTC.

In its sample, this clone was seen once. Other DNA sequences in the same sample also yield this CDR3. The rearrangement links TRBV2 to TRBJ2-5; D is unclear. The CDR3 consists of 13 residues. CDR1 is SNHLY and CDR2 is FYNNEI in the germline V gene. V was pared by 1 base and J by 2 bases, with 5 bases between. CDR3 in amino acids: CASSEGLQETQYF. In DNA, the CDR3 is TGTGCCAGCAGTGAAGGACTTCAAGAGACCCAGTACTTC. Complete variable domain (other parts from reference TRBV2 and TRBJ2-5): EPEVTQTPSHQVTQMGQEVILRCVPISNHLYFYWYRQILGQKVEFLVSFYNNEISEKSEIFDDQFSVERPDGSNFTLKIRSTKLEDSAMYFCASSEGLQETQYFGPGTRLLVL.

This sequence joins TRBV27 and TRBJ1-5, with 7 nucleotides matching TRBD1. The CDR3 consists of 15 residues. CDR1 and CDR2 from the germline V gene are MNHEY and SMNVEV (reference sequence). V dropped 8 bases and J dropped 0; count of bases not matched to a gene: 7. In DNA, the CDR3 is TGTGCCAGCCGGGACAGAAGAAATAGCAATCAGCCCCAGCATTTT. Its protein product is CASRDRRNSNQPQHF.

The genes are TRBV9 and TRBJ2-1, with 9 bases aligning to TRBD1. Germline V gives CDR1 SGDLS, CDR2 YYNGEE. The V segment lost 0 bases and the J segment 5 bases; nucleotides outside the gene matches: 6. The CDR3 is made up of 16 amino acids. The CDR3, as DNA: TGTGCCAGCAGCGTAGTTGGACAGGGGTCCCACAATGAGCAGTTCTTC. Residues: CASSVVGQGSHNEQFF.

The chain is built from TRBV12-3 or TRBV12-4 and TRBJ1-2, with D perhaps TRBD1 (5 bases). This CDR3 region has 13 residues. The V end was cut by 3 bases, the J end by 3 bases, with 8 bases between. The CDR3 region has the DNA TGTGCCAGCAGTTTCGACAGCTACTATGGCTACACCTTC. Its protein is CASSFDSYYGYTF.

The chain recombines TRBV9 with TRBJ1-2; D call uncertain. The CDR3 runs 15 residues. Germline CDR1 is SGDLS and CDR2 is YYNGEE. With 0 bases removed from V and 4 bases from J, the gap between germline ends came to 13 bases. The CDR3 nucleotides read TGTGCCAGCAGCGTAGACTTTTCAGCGATCTATGGCTACACCTTC. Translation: CASSVDFSAIYGYTF.

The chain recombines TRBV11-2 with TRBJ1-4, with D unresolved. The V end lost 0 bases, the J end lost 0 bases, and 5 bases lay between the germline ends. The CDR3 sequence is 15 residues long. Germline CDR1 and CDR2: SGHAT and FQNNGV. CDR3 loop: CASSLDGATNEKLFF. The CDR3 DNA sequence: TGTGCCAGCAGCTTAGACGGTGCAACTAATGAAAAACTGTTTTTT.

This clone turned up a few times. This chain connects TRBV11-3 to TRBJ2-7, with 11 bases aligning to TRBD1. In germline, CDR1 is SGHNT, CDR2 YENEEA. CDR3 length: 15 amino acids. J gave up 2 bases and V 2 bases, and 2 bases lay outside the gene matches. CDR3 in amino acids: CASSLSGQGAYEQYF. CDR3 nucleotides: TGTGCCAGCAGCTTATCGGGACAGGGGGCCTACGAGCAGTACTTC.